The clone carrying this T cell receptor (beta chain) was seen many times. The antigen is undetermined. TCR beta CDR3 sequences were amplified from RNA transcripts. Carried out on the TCR CDR3, a first-round RT-PCR used the HTBI primer set. TCRdb itself ran the multiplex PCR reads through MiXCR, one entry per CDR3 protein. The sample shows hundreds of thousands of distinct CDR3 sequences, more than 11% of them seen only once. V was cut by 6 bases and J by 1 base, with 9 bases left in between. The length of the CDR3 is 13 residues. This sample is drawn from a study of T cells in Graves' hyperthyroidism and ophthalmopathy. On the study more broadly: Prior to any treatment, at the point of initial diagnosis, peripheral blood was collected.

Findings of the study overall: From stable hyperthyroidism, ophthalmopathy was set apart by a 13 V-J model. Blood shared most expanded thyroid clonotypes above 0.001.

Sample collection date corresponds to first hyperthyroidism diagnosis, prior to any ophthalmopathy symptoms. This clonotype originated in a woman aged 25-40 years with Graves' hyperthyroidism that later progressed to Graves' ophthalmopathy. Sequenced input: blood. The chain links TRBV12-3 or TRBV12-4 to TRBJ1-1; D is undetermined. CDR3 nucleotide sequence: TGTGCCAGCAGCTTCAGATGGAACACTGAAGCTTTCTTT. This sequence encodes CASSFRWNTEAFF.